The 14 T cell receptor beta chains below come from one sample, sequenced in a study of T cell repertoires in cytomegalovirus infection. Their antigen targets remain unknown. Each CDR3 protein is one row after TCRdb ran MiXCR on the reads. The data contain some 920,000 distinct CDR3 sequences, 31% of them singletons. Sequencing was performed on cultured CD8+ T cells from PBMCs, taken from culture after CMV antigen stimulation. The receptors were gathered from a human donor in good health (CMV status not recorded). Some clones in this sample may be carry-over from other donors' samples.

This clonotype was counted a few times. V and J are TRBV7-9 and TRBJ2-1, with a weak D call TRBD2 (5 bases). The CDR3 consists of 16 residues. The V and J ends lost 2 bases and 0 bases respectively, with 11 bases between them. CDR1 is SEHNR and CDR2 is FQNEAQ in the germline V gene (reference sequence). CDR3 region: CASSLLGEGSYNEQFF. The CDR3 DNA follows: TGTGCCAGCAGCTTACTCGGCGAGGGCTCCTACAATGAGCAGTTCTTC.

The chain joins TRBV20-1 to TRBJ1-1, with unresolved D. This CDR3 comprises 16 residues. V was trimmed by 3 bases and J by 4 bases, leaving 21 bases between them. In germline, CDR1 is DFQATT, CDR2 SNEGSKA (reference sequence). The CDR3 reads CSASPSPIVRGTEAFF. The CDR3 region has the DNA TGCAGTGCTAGTCCCAGCCCGATTGTCCGTGGCACTGAAGCTTTCTTT.

This clonotype was seen a few times. The gene calls are TRBV27 and TRBJ1-4; D is unresolved. Germline values: CDR1 MNHEY, CDR2 SMNVEV (reference sequence). This CDR3 comprises 12 residues. The ends were cut back, 5 bases at V and 9 bases at J, with 10 bases in the middle. The CDR3 loop is CASSPREKKLFF. The CDR3 DNA sequence: TGTGCCAGCAGTCCCCGGGAGAAAAAACTGTTTTTT. Supplemented by reference TRBV27 and TRBJ1-4, the full variable domain reads EAQVTQNPRYLITVTGKKLTVTCSQNMNHEYMSWYRQDPGLGLRQIYYSMNVEVTDKGDVPEGYKVSRKEKRNFPLILESPSPNQTSLYFCASSPREKKLFFGSGTQLSVL.

This clonotype was counted only a few times. The chain joins TRBV19 to TRBJ2-6, with 8 positions matching TRBD1. Per the germline V gene, CDR1 is LNHDA and CDR2 is SQIVND (reference sequence). After removal of 5 bases from V and 4 bases from J, the junction contained 4 bases not matched to a gene. This CDR3 is built from 15 residues. Here the CDR3 reads CASSAGGSGANVLTF. In DNA form, the CDR3 reads TGTGCCAGTAGTGCAGGGGGCTCCGGGGCCAACGTCCTGACTTTC.

This chain connects TRBV7-9 to TRBJ1-4; D might be TRBD1 (5 bases). The CDR3 contains 16 residues. V dropped 1 base and J dropped 3 bases, with 12 bases sitting between them. Per germline, CDR1 SEHNR and CDR2 FQNEAQ (reference sequence). Here the CDR3 reads CASSLGGDLANEKLFF. DNA of the CDR3: TGTGCCAGCAGCTTAGGTGGGGACTTGGCTAATGAAAAACTGTTTTTT. The full variable domain, its missing parts supplied by reference TRBV7-9 and TRBJ1-4, is DTGVSQNPRHKITKRGQNVTFRCDPISEHNRLYWYRQTLGQGPEFLTYFQNEAQLEKSRLLSDRFSAERPKGSFSTLEIQRTEQGDSAMYLCASSLGGDLANEKLFFGSGTQLSVL.

CDR3 sequence (DNA): TGTGCCAGCAGCCAAGATGGGGACAGCTTGTTCTTC. It is translated as CASSQDGDSLFF. This sequence joins TRBV4-2 and TRBJ2-1; the match to TRBD1 covers 7 bases. This CDR3 spans 12 amino acids. Germline-derived CDR1 and CDR2 are LGHNA and YNFKEQ. J lost 15 bases, V lost 0 bases, and 5 bases had no gene match.

This clonotype occurred a few times. The CDR3 is CASSQRTSQTGELFF. The CDR3, as DNA: TGTGCCAGCAGCCAACGGACTAGTCAAACCGGGGAGCTGTTTTTT. The chain combines TRBV7-9 with TRBJ2-2; 7 nucleotides align to TRBD2. Per germline, CDR1 SEHNR and CDR2 FQNEAQ (reference sequence). The CDR3 extends over 15 amino acids. Germline trimming cut 5 bases from V and 5 bases from J; bases unmatched to any gene: 8.

The V gene is TRBV4-1, the J gene TRBJ2-7; 10 bases match TRBD1. The CDR3 runs to 16 residues. Germline CDR1 MGHRA, CDR2 YSYEKL. The V and J ends lost 1 base and 5 bases, in that order; junction bases with no gene match: 8. CDR3 in amino acids: CASSQVRGTGDDEQYF. The DNA of the CDR3 is TGCGCCAGCAGCCAAGTTCGCGGGACAGGGGACGACGAGCAGTACTTC.

As regards this clonotype: This clone may be a read error of a much larger clone one base away. CDR3 DNA sequence: TGTGCCAGCAGCTCCCGGGACAGCGCACAAGAGACCCAGTACTTC. This sequence encodes CASSSRDSAQETQYF. The chain joins TRBV5-6 to TRBJ2-5; 7 positions agree with TRBD1. Germline V CDR1 and CDR2: SGHDT, YYEEEE. The CDR3 is made up of 15 amino acids. The V segment lost 3 bases and the J segment 2 bases; nucleotides outside the gene matches: 7.

The CDR3 DNA reads as TGTGCCAGCAGCCCCTCATCGGAGAACTATGGCTACACCTTC. Encoded protein: CASSPSSENYGYTF. The chain combines TRBV6-8 with TRBJ1-2, with D unresolved. The V and J ends lost 6 bases and 2 bases respectively, with 13 bases between them. This CDR3 region has 14 residues. In germline, CDR1 is MNHGY, CDR2 SAAAGT.

This clonotype was counted a few times. The chain combines TRBV4-3 with TRBJ2-3; 7 nucleotides match TRBD2. Trimming took 0 bases from V and 6 from J; bases not matched to a gene: 3. The CDR3 sequence is 14 residues long. CDR1 is LGHNA, CDR2 YSLEER, per germline. CDR3 sequence: CASSQDSGGDTQYF. The DNA for the CDR3 is TGCGCCAGCAGCCAAGATTCGGGGGGTGATACGCAGTATTTT.

This clonotype was recorded many times. The chain joins TRBV7-9 to TRBJ1-5; D gene uncertain. CDR1 SEHNR and CDR2 FQNEAQ come from the germline V gene (reference sequence). This CDR3 is built from 13 residues. The ends were cut back, 5 bases at V and 6 bases at J, with 11 bases in the middle. CDR3 nucleotides: TGTGCCAGCAGCCCCGGCCCCTCTCAGCCCCAGCATTTT. Translating it yields CASSPGPSQPQHF.

This clonotype was counted between two and nine times. J is TRBJ2-5 and V is TRBV6-1; D is perhaps TRBD1 (5 bases). The CDR3 is made up of 14 amino acids. Per the germline V gene, CDR1 is MNHNS and CDR2 is SASEGT. The V end was cut by 6 bases, the J end by 2 bases, with 13 bases between. This chain's CDR3 is CASSPQTEQETQYF. The CDR3 region has the DNA TGTGCCAGCAGCCCCCAGACAGAACAAGAGACCCAGTACTTC.

The sample holds a few counts of this clonotype. The chain uses TRBV7-9 and TRBJ2-4, with D possibly matching TRBD2 (7 bases). The germline gives CDR1 SEHNR, CDR2 FQNEAQ (reference sequence). This CDR3 spans 18 amino acids. The V and J ends lost 5 bases and 3 bases respectively, with 23 bases between them. The CDR3 is CASSPTGGGGAVKNIQYF. CDR3 in DNA: TGTGCCAGCAGCCCGACCGGAGGGGGGGGTGCGGTCAAAAACATTCAGTACTTC.